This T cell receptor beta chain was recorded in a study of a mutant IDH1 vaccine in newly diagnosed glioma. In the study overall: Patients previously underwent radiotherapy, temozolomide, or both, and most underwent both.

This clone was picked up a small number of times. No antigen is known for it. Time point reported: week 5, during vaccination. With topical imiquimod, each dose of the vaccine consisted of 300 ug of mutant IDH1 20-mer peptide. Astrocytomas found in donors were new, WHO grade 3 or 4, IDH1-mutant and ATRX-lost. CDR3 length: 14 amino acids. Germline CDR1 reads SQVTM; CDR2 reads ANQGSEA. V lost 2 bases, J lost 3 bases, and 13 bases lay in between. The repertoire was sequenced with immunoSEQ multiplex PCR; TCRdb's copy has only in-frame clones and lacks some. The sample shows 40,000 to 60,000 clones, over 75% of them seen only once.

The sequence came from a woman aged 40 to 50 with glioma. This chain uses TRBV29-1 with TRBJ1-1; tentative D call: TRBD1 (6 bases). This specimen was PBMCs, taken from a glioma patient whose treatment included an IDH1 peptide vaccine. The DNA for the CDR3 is TGCAGCGTTGAATACAGGACAGATTACACTGAAGCTTTCTTT. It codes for CSVEYRTDYTEAFF. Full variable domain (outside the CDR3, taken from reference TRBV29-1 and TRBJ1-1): SAVISQKPSRDICQRGTSLTIQCQVDSQVTMMFWYRQQPGQSLTLIATANQGSEATYESGFVIDKFPISRPNLTFSTLTVSNMSPEDSSIYLCSVEYRTDYTEAFFGQGTRLTVV.